A selection of T cell receptor beta chains follows, all from one sample in a study of blood T cell repertoires in COVID-19. TCRdb's copy holds only in-frame clones and misses some; the assay was immunoSEQ multiplex PCR. The sample consists of 210,000 or so clones, 80% to 85% of them appearing once. Material: peripheral blood. The origin of the receptors is a human donor in a cohort sampled during active COVID-19. The CDR3 runs from the conserved cysteine through the conserved F or W. The D gene is left open where the match is weak. Not all rows give a size; the values are once, few, many and, for expanded clones, a class.

D: TRBD1
V: TRBV5-4
size: -
J: TRBJ1-2
DNA: TGTGCCAGCAGCTTGAGGGACAGGGGGTTTTATGGCTACACCTTC
CDR3: CASSLRDRGFYGYTF

D: TRBD1
V: TRBV11-2
size: -
J: TRBJ1-1
DNA: TGTGCCAGCAGCTCCTACAGGGGGAACACTGAAGCTTTCTTT
CDR3: CASSSYRGNTEAFF

D: TRBD2
V: TRBV27
size: -
J: TRBJ2-2
DNA: TGTGCCAGCAGTTTATCGGCGGGAGTATATACCGGGGAGCTGTTTTTT
CDR3: CASSLSAGVYTGELFF

D: -
V: TRBV30
size: -
J: TRBJ2-2
DNA: TGTGCCTGGAGATGGCGGGACGGCGGGGAGCTGTTTTTT
CDR3: CAWRWRDGGELFF

D: -
V: TRBV2
size: -
J: TRBJ2-2
DNA: TGTGCCAGCACTCCGCGGTGGACCGGGGAGCTGTTTTTT
CDR3: CASTPRWTGELFF

D: -
V: TRBV28
size: once
J: TRBJ1-2
DNA: TGTGCCAGCAGTTCCGAGCTAGGAGGCTACACCTTC
CDR3: CASSSELGGYTF

D: -
V: TRBV5-1
size: -
J: TRBJ2-5
DNA: TGCGCCAGCAGCTTGGCGGGGGGCCGGGAGACCCAGTACTTC
CDR3: CASSLAGGRETQYF

D: -
V: TRBV28
size: -
J: TRBJ2-1
DNA: TGTGCCAGCAGTTTCGAGGGCGGGATTGCCTACAATGAGCAGTTCTTC
CDR3: CASSFEGGIAYNEQFF

D: -
V: TRBV27
size: -
J: TRBJ1-1
DNA: TGTGCCAGCAGTTTATTAGCGGGGAGGCCTAACGTAGCTTTCTTT
CDR3: CASSLLAGRPNVAFF

D: TRBD1
V: TRBV5-1
size: -
J: TRBJ1-2
DNA: TGCGCCAGCAGCTTGGCCCCCCAGGGGGGTGGCTACACCTTC
CDR3: CASSLAPQGGGYTF

D: TRBD1
V: TRBV25-1
size: -
J: TRBJ2-1
DNA: TGTGCCAGCAGACCGACAGGGATTTTCTTCAATGAGCAGTTCTTC
CDR3: CASRPTGIFFNEQFF

D: -
V: TRBV6-1
size: -
J: TRBJ1-2
DNA: TGTGCCAGCAGTGAACGAGGGCAGGGCTACACCTTC
CDR3: CASSERGQGYTF

D: -
V: TRBV10-3
size: few
J: TRBJ1-2
DNA: TGTGCCATCAGTACCATATTAAGCCCCTATGGCTACACCTTC
CDR3: CAISTILSPYGYTF

D: -
V: TRBV10-3
size: -
J: TRBJ1-5
DNA: TGTGCCTCGGCGGGGACGAATCAGCCCCAGCATTTT
CDR3: CASAGTNQPQHF

D: -
V: TRBV7-9
size: -
J: TRBJ2-1
DNA: TGTGCCAGCAGCACCGAGTGGCTAGCGCTGGATGAGGAGCAGTTCTTC
CDR3: CASSTEWLALDEEQFF

D: -
V: TRBV7-8
size: many
J: TRBJ1-1
DNA: TGTGCCAGCAGCCCGTGGACAGAGAACACTGAAGCTTTCTTT
CDR3: CASSPWTENTEAFF

D: -
V: TRBV19
size: -
J: TRBJ1-1
DNA: TGTGCCAGTAGTATCGGTGCGGACTCAAACACTGAAGCTTTCTTT
CDR3: CASSIGADSNTEAFF

D: TRBD2
V: TRBV18
size: -
J: TRBJ2-6
DNA: TGTGCCAGCCTCCTGCGGGGGGCACTTTCTGGGGCCAACGTCCTGACTTTC
CDR3: CASLLRGALSGANVLTF

D: -
V: TRBV5-1
size: -
J: TRBJ1-2
DNA: TGCGCCAGCAGCTTGGAAGGTCCGACAGGTGGGGCGCGGGGCTACACCTTC
CDR3: CASSLEGPTGGARGYTF

D: -
V: TRBV7-6
size: -
J: TRBJ1-3
DNA: TGTGCCAGCAGCTCCTTAACAGCAGTCTCTGGAAACACCATATATTTT
CDR3: CASSSLTAVSGNTIYF

D: TRBD2
V: TRBV5-1
size: -
J: TRBJ2-1
DNA: TGCGCCAGCAGCTTGGCGGGGGGATTGGGGAATGAGCAGTTCTTC
CDR3: CASSLAGGLGNEQFF

D: -
V: TRBV29-1
size: -
J: TRBJ1-1
DNA: TGCAGCGTTGGTGGGCGTTTGAACACTGAAGCTTTCTTT
CDR3: CSVGGRLNTEAFF

D: -
V: TRBV27
size: -
J: TRBJ1-3
DNA: TGTGCCAGCAGCTGGCGCGGAGGTTCCTCTGGAAACACCATATATTTT
CDR3: CASSWRGGSSGNTIYF

D: -
V: TRBV10-3
size: -
J: TRBJ2-5
DNA: TGTGCCATCAGCTCAGGGTCGCCGGAGACCCAGTACTTC
CDR3: CAISSGSPETQYF

D: -
V: TRBV7-3
size: -
J: TRBJ1-2
DNA: TGTGCCAGCAGCTTAATGCACAGCTTGTATGGCTACACCTTC
CDR3: CASSLMHSLYGYTF

D: TRBD2
V: TRBV4-1
size: -
J: TRBJ2-5
DNA: TGCGCCAGCAGCCAAGATCGACTAGCGGAGAGGGCAGAGACCCAGTACTTC
CDR3: CASSQDRLAERAETQYF

D: TRBD1
V: TRBV19
size: few
J: TRBJ1-2
DNA: TGTGCCAGCCGGCACAGGGGGCGTGAGGACAACTATGGCTACACCTTC
CDR3: CASRHRGREDNYGYTF

D: -
V: TRBV28
size: -
J: TRBJ2-5
DNA: TGTGCCAGCAGTTTCCCCAGCCAAGAGACCCAGTACTTC
CDR3: CASSFPSQETQYF

D: -
V: TRBV5-4
size: -
J: TRBJ1-1
DNA: TGTGCCAGCAGCTTCGTGGCAGGGGAAGCTTTCTTT
CDR3: CASSFVAGEAFF

D: -
V: TRBV30
size: once
J: TRBJ1-3
DNA: TGTGCCTGGAGTACCCAACTGGGAAACACCATATATTTT
CDR3: CAWSTQLGNTIYF

D: -
V: TRBV5-1
size: -
J: TRBJ1-4
DNA: TGCGCCAGCCGCGCAGGTTTATCTGGTGAAAAACTGTTTTTT
CDR3: CASRAGLSGEKLFF

D: -
V: TRBV7-2
size: -
J: TRBJ2-5
DNA: TGTGCCAGCAGCTTAGCGCGGCGACGACAAGAGACCCAGTACTTC
CDR3: CASSLARRRQETQYF

D: -
V: TRBV6-5
size: -
J: TRBJ1-1
DNA: TGTGCCAGCCAAAGGGGTCCTGAAGCTTTCTTT
CDR3: CASQRGPEAFF

D: TRBD1
V: TRBV6-5
size: once
J: TRBJ1-5
DNA: TGTGCCAGTGGACAGGGATATCAGCCCCAGCATTTT
CDR3: CASGQGYQPQHF

D: TRBD1
V: TRBV19
size: once
J: TRBJ1-2
DNA: TGTGCCAGTACTACCCGGTCCGGGACAGCTTCCTATGGCTACACCTTC
CDR3: CASTTRSGTASYGYTF

D: TRBD1
V: TRBV27
size: -
J: TRBJ1-2
DNA: TGTGCCAGCAAGAGTGCCACAGGGGATACCTATGGCTACACCTTC
CDR3: CASKSATGDTYGYTF

D: -
V: TRBV5-1
size: -
J: TRBJ1-6
DNA: TGCGCCAGCAGCTCCGGGACATTTGAACGGGCACCCCTCCACTTT
CDR3: CASSSGTFERAPLHF

D: -
V: TRBV15
size: -
J: TRBJ1-3
DNA: TGTGCCACCAGCAGAGAGCTTCCGGGACACAACTCTGGAAACACCATATATTTT
CDR3: CATSRELPGHNSGNTIYF

D: TRBD2
V: TRBV19
size: -
J: TRBJ2-7
DNA: TGTGCCAGTAGTATGTTCTCGGCGGGAGGCCGTTTAATATACGAGCAGTACTTC
CDR3: CASSMFSAGGRLIYEQYF

D: -
V: TRBV7-8
size: -
J: TRBJ2-5
DNA: TGTGCCAGCAGCCCAATCGGTAGCGTGGAGACCCAGTACTTC
CDR3: CASSPIGSVETQYF

D: TRBD1
V: TRBV28
size: -
J: TRBJ1-2
DNA: TGTGCCAGCAGACGGGACAGTGGTTCGGGCTACACCTTC
CDR3: CASRRDSGSGYTF

D: -
V: TRBV28
size: -
J: TRBJ1-1
DNA: TGTGCCAGTACAACCAACACTGAAGCTTTCTTT
CDR3: CASTTNTEAFF

D: -
V: TRBV10-3
size: -
J: TRBJ2-3
DNA: TGTGCCATCAGTGGGGGGGCAGATACGCAGTATTTT
CDR3: CAISGGADTQYF

D: -
V: TRBV2
size: -
J: TRBJ2-2
DNA: TGTGCCAGCAAATTAACCGGGGAGCTGTTTTTT
CDR3: CASKLTGELFF